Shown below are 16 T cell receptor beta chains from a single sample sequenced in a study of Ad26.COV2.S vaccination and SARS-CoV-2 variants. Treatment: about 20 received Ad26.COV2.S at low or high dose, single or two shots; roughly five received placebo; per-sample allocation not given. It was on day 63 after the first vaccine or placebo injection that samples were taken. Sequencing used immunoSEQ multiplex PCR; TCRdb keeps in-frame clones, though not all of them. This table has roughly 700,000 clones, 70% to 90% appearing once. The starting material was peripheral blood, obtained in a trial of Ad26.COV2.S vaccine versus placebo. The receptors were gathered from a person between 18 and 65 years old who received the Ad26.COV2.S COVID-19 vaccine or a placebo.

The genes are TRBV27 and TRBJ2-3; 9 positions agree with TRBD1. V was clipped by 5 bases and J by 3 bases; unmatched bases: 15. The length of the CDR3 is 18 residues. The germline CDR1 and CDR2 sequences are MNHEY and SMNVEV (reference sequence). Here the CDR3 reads CASSPRDRVPSGTDTQYF. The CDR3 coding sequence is TGTGCCAGCAGTCCTAGGGACAGGGTCCCTTCTGGGACAGATACGCAGTATTTT.

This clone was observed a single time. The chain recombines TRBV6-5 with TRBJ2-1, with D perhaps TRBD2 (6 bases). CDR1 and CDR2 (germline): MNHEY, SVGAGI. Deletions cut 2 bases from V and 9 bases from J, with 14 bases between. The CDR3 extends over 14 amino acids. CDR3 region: CASSYHEASVEQFF. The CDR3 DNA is TGTGCCAGCAGTTACCACGAGGCTAGCGTTGAGCAGTTCTTC.

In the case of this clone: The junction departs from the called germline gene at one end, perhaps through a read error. CDR3 region: CASSSGTSQSNEQFF. CDR3 coding DNA: TGTGCTAGCAGCTCGGGGACTTCTCAGTCGAATGAGCAGTTCTTC. The chain has TRBV7-7 and TRBJ2-1, with D maybe TRBD2 (6 bases). Germline V gene data show CDR1 as SSHAT and CDR2 as FNYEAQ (reference sequence). The CDR3 is made up of 15 amino acids.

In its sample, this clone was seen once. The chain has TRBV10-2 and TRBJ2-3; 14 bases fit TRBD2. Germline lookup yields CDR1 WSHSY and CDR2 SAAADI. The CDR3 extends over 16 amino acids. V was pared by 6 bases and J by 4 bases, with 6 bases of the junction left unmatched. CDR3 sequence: CASRGTSGSQSDTQYF. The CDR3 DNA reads TGCGCCAGCAGGGGGACTAGCGGGAGTCAATCAGATACGCAGTATTTT.

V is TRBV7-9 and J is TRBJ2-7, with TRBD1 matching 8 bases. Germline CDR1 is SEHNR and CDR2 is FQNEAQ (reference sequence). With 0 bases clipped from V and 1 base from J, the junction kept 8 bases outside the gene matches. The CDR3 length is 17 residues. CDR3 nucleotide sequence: TGTGCCAGCAGCTTAGCCTACAGGGGGGAAAGGTCCTACGAGCAGTACTTC. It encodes CASSLAYRGERSYEQYF.

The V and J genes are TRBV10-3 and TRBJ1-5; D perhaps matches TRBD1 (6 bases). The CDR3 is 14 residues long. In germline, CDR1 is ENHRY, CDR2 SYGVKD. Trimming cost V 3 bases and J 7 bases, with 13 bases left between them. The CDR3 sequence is CAISEGAGDQPQHF. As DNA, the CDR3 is TGTGCCATCAGTGAAGGGGCAGGGGACCAGCCCCAGCATTTT.

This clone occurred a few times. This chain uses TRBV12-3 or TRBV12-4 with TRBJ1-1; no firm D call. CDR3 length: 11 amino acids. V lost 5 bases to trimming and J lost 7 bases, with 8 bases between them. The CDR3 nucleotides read TGTGCCAGCAGTCCCGCACATGAAGCTTTCTTT. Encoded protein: CASSPAHEAFF.

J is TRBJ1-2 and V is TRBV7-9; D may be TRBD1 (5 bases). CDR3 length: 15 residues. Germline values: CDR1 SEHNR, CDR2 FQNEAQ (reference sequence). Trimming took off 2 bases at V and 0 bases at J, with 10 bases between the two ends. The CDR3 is CASSLKQGPNYGYTF. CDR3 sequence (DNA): TGTGCCAGCAGCTTAAAGCAGGGTCCTAACTATGGCTACACCTTC.

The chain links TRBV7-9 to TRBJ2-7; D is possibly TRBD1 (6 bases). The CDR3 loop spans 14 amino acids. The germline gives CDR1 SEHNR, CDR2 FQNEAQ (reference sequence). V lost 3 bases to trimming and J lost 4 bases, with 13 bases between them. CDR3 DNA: TGTGCCAGCAGCTTTCGAGGGGGTCCTTACGAGCAGTACTTC. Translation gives CASSFRGGPYEQYF.

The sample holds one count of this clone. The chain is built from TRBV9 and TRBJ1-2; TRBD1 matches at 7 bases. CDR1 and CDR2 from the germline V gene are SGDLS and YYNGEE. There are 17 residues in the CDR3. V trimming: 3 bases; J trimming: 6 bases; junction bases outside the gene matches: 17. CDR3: CASSAPSTGEGKDGYTF. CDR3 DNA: TGTGCCAGCAGCGCCCCGAGCACAGGGGAGGGAAAGGATGGCTACACCTTC.

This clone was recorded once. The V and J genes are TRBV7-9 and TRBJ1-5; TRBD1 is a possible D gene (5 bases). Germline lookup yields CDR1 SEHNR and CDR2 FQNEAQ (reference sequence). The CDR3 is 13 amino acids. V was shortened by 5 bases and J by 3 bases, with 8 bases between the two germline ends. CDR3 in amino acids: CASSPGDNQPQHF. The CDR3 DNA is TGTGCCAGCAGCCCGGGGGACAATCAGCCCCAGCATTTT.

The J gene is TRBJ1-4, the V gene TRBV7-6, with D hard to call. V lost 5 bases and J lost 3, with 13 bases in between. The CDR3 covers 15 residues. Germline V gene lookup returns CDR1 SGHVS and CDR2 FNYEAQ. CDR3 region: CASSGPQAANEKLFF. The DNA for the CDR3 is TGTGCCAGCAGCGGCCCGCAGGCGGCTAATGAAAAACTGTTTTTT.

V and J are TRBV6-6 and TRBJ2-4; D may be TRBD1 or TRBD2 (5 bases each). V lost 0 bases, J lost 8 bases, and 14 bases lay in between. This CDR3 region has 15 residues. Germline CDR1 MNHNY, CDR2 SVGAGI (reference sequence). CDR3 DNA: TGTGCCAGCAGTTACTCGGGCAGGGACGGGGACATTCAGTACTTC. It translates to CASSYSGRDGDIQYF.

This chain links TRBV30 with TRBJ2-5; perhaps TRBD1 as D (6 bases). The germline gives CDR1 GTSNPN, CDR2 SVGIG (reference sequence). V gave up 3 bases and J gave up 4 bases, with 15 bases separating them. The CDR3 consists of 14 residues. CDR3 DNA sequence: TGTGCCTGGAGCAGGGACACTACCGCAGAGACCCAGTACTTC. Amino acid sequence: CAWSRDTTAETQYF.

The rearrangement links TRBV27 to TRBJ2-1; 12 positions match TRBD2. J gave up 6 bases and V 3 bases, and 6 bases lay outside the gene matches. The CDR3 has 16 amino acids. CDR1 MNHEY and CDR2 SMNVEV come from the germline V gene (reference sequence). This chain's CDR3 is CASSLSGTSGSNEQFF. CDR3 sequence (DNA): TGTGCCAGCAGTTTGTCCGGGACTAGCGGGTCCAATGAGCAGTTCTTC.

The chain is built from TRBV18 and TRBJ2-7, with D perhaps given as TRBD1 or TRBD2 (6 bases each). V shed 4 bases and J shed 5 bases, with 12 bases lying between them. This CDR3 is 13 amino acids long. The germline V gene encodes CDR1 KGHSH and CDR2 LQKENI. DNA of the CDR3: TGTGCCAGCTCACGGGGGGCCGCGGACGAGCAGTACTTC. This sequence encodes CASSRGAADEQYF. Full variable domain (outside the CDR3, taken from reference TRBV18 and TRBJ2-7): NAGVMQNPRHLVRRRGQEARLRCSPMKGHSHVYWYRQLPEEGLKFMVYLQKENIIDESGMPKERFSAEFPKEGPSILRIQQVVRGDSAAYFCASSRGAADEQYFGPGTRLTVT.